The rows below give T cell receptor beta chains drawn from one sample of a study of blood T cell repertoires in COVID-19. Measured with immunoSEQ multiplex PCR; TCRdb has only the in-frame clones, and not every one. The table shows about 140,000 clones, with roughly 76% occurring only once. Sequencing was done on a sample of peripheral blood. The source is a woman between 50 and 59 years old with active or convalescent COVID-19. Each CDR3 is given with its conserved first and last residue. Each record gives: clone size, V gene, J gene, D gene, CDR3 protein, CDR3 DNA. D genes are given only for firm matches. Clone size is not always given. Where it is, it says once, few, many or a class for expanded clones.

.	TRBV19	TRBJ1-2	.	CASSIPAGEYYGYTF	TGTGCCAGTAGTATCCCGGCAGGGGAGTACTATGGCTACACCTTC
.	TRBV5-1	TRBJ2-3	.	CASSLGGGSTDTQYF	TGCGCCAGCAGCTTGGGGGGAGGAAGCACAGATACGCAGTATTTT
once	TRBV27	TRBJ2-3	TRBD2	CASSFSQRGGQDTQYF	TGTGCCAGCAGTTTTTCCCAGCGGGGGGGACAAGATACGCAGTATTTT
.	TRBV28	TRBJ1-2	.	CASSLIGRDGYTF	TGTGCCAGCAGTTTGATAGGGAGGGATGGCTACACCTTC
.	TRBV24-1	TRBJ2-5	.	CATSGDTGCQETQYF	TGTGCCACCAGTGGGGATACAGGGTGTCAAGAGACCCAGTACTTC
once	TRBV7-2	TRBJ2-1	TRBD2	CASSLAYSGGIYNEQFF	TGTGCCAGCAGCTTAGCATATAGCGGGGGGATATACAATGAGCAGTTCTTC
.	TRBV7-8	TRBJ2-1	TRBD1	CASSPYQGALNEQFF	TGTGCCAGCAGCCCCTATCAGGGGGCCCTCAATGAGCAGTTCTTC
once	TRBV19	TRBJ1-1	TRBD1	CASTGGQGWTEAFF	TGTGCCAGTACCGGGGGACAGGGGTGGACTGAAGCTTTCTTT
.	TRBV5-1	TRBJ1-1	.	CASSSRRNTEAFF	TGCGCCAGCAGCTCGCGGAGGAACACTGAAGCTTTCTTT
.	TRBV28	TRBJ2-2	TRBD2	CASSLLTSGGTNTGELFF	TGTGCCAGCAGTCTCTTGACTAGCGGGGGGACCAACACCGGGGAGCTGTTTTTT
.	TRBV2	TRBJ1-1	TRBD1	CASSGYRGFDTEAFF	TGTGCCAGCAGTGGATACAGGGGATTCGACACTGAAGCTTTCTTT
.	TRBV5-1	TRBJ2-3	TRBD2	CASSPGLAGATDTQYF	TGCGCCAGCAGCCCAGGACTAGCGGGGGCCACAGATACGCAGTATTTT
.	TRBV28	TRBJ1-2	TRBD1	CASSFSGTGGGTF	TGTGCCAGCAGTTTTTCCGGTACAGGGGGAGGCACCTTC
few	TRBV28	TRBJ1-1	.	CASSPRGQLTNTEAFF	TGTGCCAGCAGTCCTAGAGGACAGCTAACGAACACTGAAGCTTTCTTT
.	TRBV28	TRBJ2-7	TRBD1	CASSNPGQGYEQYF	TGTGCCAGCAGCAATCCGGGACAGGGCTACGAGCAGTACTTC
.	TRBV6-2/TRBV6-3	TRBJ1-2	.	CASSYLTGSGYTF	TGTGCCAGCAGTTACCTCACAGGGAGTGGCTACACCTTC
.	TRBV6-5	TRBJ1-2	TRBD1	CATSYTRGTGSYGYTF	TGTGCCACCAGTTACACACGCGGGACAGGGTCCTATGGCTACACCTTC